This T cell receptor beta chain was identified in a study of T cells in Graves' hyperthyroidism and ophthalmopathy. The sample holds many counts of this clonotype. Its target is unknown. Researchers amplified the TCR beta CDR3 regions from RNA transcripts. The TCR CDR3 first-round RT-PCR relied on the HTBI primer set. TCRdb itself ran the multiplex PCR reads through MiXCR, one entry per CDR3 protein. The sample consists of around 300,000 distinct CDR3 sequences, roughly 22% of them appearing once. Fresh peripheral blood, approximately 10 ml, yielded the PBMCs. Broader study findings: Ophthalmopathy cases were set apart from stable hyperthyroidism by a 13 V-J model. Blood also held most thyroid clonotypes expanded beyond 0.001.

The germline V gene encodes CDR1 SGHVS and CDR2 FNYEAQ. With 5 bases removed from V and 4 bases from J, the gap between germline ends came to 9 bases. CDR3 size: 13 residues. The sequenced sample was blood. The gene calls are TRBV7-6 and TRBJ1-5, with a possible D match to TRBD1 (6 bases). The sequence was collected from a man aged 25-45 years with Graves' ophthalmopathy. CDR3 bases: TGTGCCAGCAGCGTACAGGGAAATCAGCCCCAGCATTTT. It codes for CASSVQGNQPQHF.